The present entry profiles one TCR beta chain with its context. This specimen comes from a study of blood T cell repertoires in COVID-19. As for the study in general: The United States, Italy and Spain provided the acute and convalescent COVID-19 samples. PBMCs, B-cell-depleted T cells, or T cells were the source of the cDNA or gDNA that made up the material.

This CDR3 is built from 15 residues. V was clipped by 3 bases and J by 0 bases, with 10 bases between them. Germline lookup yields CDR1 SGDLS and CDR2 YYNGEE. In the authors' workflow: Reference gene primer amplification gave estimated nucleated cell counts. Sequenced by immunoSEQ multiplex PCR; TCRdb stores in-frame clones only, minus some. The D gene and trimming were derived from the DNA, and the V and J assignments and clone size from that table. The data show 150,000 to 200,000 clones, approximately 86% seen once. The sample comprised peripheral blood. J is TRBJ2-1 and V is TRBV9; D is possibly TRBD2 (5 bases). The TCR sequence derives from a man aged 55 to 70 with acute or convalescent COVID-19. The CDR3 region is CASSGPGSSYNEQFF. The CDR3 region has the DNA TGTGCCAGCAGCGGACCTGGGAGCTCCTACAATGAGCAGTTCTTC.